A selection of T cell receptor beta chains follows, all from one sample in a study of T cell repertoires and HLA-DP antigens. No antigens are known for them. Sequencing was performed with immunoSEQ multiplex PCR; in TCRdb, only in-frame clones are kept and a portion is missing. The sample includes approximately 73,000 clones, about four fifths of them seen just once. The sequencing input was CD4+ T cells from PBMCs. The receptor source for this set is a man in his sixties in good health and CMV-seronegative. Each CDR3 is given with its conserved first and last residue. Fields, in order: CDR3 DNA, CDR3 protein, D gene, V gene, J gene, clone size. D genes are given only for firm matches. For some rows the clone size is stated as once, few or many, or as a class when expanded; others skip it.

CDR3nt: TGCGCCAGCAGCCACCAGACAGGGTCGAACACTGAAGCTTTCTTT
CDR3aa: CASSHQTGSNTEAFF
d_gene: TRBD1
v_gene: TRBV4-3
j_gene: TRBJ1-1
abundance: -

CDR3nt: TGCGCCAGCAGCCCGTTGACTAGCGCCGAGGGCGATGAGCAGTTCTTC
CDR3aa: CASSPLTSAEGDEQFF
d_gene: TRBD2
v_gene: TRBV5-1
j_gene: TRBJ2-1
abundance: once

CDR3nt: TGTGCCAGTAGTCACGGACAGGGTGGAAACACCATATATTTT
CDR3aa: CASSHGQGGNTIYF
d_gene: TRBD1
v_gene: TRBV19
j_gene: TRBJ1-3
abundance: -

CDR3nt: TGTGCCAGCAGCCCAGGGACTAGCGTCCACGAGCAGTACTTC
CDR3aa: CASSPGTSVHEQYF
d_gene: TRBD2
v_gene: TRBV11-2
j_gene: TRBJ2-7
abundance: -

CDR3nt: TGCGCCAGCAGCTTGGATGGACAGGCAATGTCACCCCTCCACTTT
CDR3aa: CASSLDGQAMSPLHF
d_gene: TRBD1
v_gene: TRBV5-1
j_gene: TRBJ1-6
abundance: -

CDR3nt: TGCGCCAGCAGCTCCGGGGACAGTGGGGCCGGGGAGCTGTTTTTT
CDR3aa: CASSSGDSGAGELFF
d_gene: TRBD1
v_gene: TRBV5-1
j_gene: TRBJ2-2
abundance: -

CDR3nt: TGCGCCAGCAGCCAGAATAAAGGAGCGGGGACAAACCAGGATACGCAGTATTTT
CDR3aa: CASSQNKGAGTNQDTQYF
d_gene: -
v_gene: TRBV4-3
j_gene: TRBJ2-3
abundance: -

CDR3nt: TGTGCCAGCAGCTTGGGGACAGGGAATGAAAAACTGTTTTTT
CDR3aa: CASSLGTGNEKLFF
d_gene: TRBD1
v_gene: TRBV5-4
j_gene: TRBJ1-4
abundance: -

CDR3nt: TGCGCCAGCAGCCAAGATGGGGAGGGAAACTATGGCTACACCTTC
CDR3aa: CASSQDGEGNYGYTF
d_gene: -
v_gene: TRBV4-3
j_gene: TRBJ1-2
abundance: -

CDR3nt: TGTGCCAGCAGCCCAAGGGGCGGGGAGCTGTTTTTT
CDR3aa: CASSPRGGELFF
d_gene: -
v_gene: TRBV7-3
j_gene: TRBJ2-2
abundance: -

CDR3nt: TGTGCCAGCAGCTCTGGGACTGGAGAGACCCAGTACTTC
CDR3aa: CASSSGTGETQYF
d_gene: -
v_gene: TRBV7-3
j_gene: TRBJ2-5
abundance: -

CDR3nt: TGTGCCAGCAGCCAAGAGGGCCGGAGCGGGAGATTTTCCAATGAGCAGTTCTTC
CDR3aa: CASSQEGRSGRFSNEQFF
d_gene: TRBD2
v_gene: TRBV4-2
j_gene: TRBJ2-1
abundance: -

CDR3nt: TGCGCCAGCACAAAAGAACCGACAGGATTCAATCAGCCCCAGCATTTT
CDR3aa: CASTKEPTGFNQPQHF
d_gene: -
v_gene: TRBV4-1
j_gene: TRBJ1-5
abundance: -

CDR3nt: TGTGCCAGCAGTCCAATCTCGGGAAGATCCTATAATTCACCCCTCCACTTT
CDR3aa: CASSPISGRSYNSPLHF
d_gene: -
v_gene: TRBV27
j_gene: TRBJ1-6
abundance: few

CDR3nt: TGTGCCAGTAGTATGGGGCTACCAGAAAACAATGAGCAGTTCTTC
CDR3aa: CASSMGLPENNEQFF
d_gene: -
v_gene: TRBV19
j_gene: TRBJ2-1
abundance: -

CDR3nt: TGTGCCAGCAGCTTAGAGGCAGGCTACCAGGAGTATCCCCAGCATTTT
CDR3aa: CASSLEAGYQEYPQHF
d_gene: -
v_gene: TRBV7-2
j_gene: TRBJ1-5
abundance: -